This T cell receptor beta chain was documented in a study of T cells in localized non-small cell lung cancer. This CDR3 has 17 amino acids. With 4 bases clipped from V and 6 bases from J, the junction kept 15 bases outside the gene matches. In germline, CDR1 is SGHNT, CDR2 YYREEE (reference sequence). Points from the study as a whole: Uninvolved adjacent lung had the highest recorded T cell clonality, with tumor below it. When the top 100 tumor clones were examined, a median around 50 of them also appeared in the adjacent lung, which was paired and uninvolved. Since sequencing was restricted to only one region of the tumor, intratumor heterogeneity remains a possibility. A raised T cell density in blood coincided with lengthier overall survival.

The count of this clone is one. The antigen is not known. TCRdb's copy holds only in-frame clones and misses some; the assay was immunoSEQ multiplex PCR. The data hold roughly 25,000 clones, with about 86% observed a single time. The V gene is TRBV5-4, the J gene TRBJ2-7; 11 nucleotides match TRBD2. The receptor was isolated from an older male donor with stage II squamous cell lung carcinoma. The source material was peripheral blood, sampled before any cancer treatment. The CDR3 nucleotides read TGTGCCAGCAGCCCGACCCTTTTGACTAGCGGGGCAACCGAGCAGTACTTC. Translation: CASSPTLLTSGATEQYF.